Shown below are 14 T cell receptor beta chains from a single sample sequenced in a study of blood T cell repertoires in COVID-19. Assay used: immunoSEQ multiplex PCR; TCRdb lists only in-frame clones, some missing. The sample consists of about 130,000 clones, about 80% of them appearing once. Sequencing used peripheral blood. All receptors come from an older woman with acute or convalescent COVID-19.

This clone was observed once. V usage is TRBV7-9 and J usage is TRBJ1-1; D not certain. This CDR3 region has 12 residues. Trimming cost V 1 base and J 7 bases, with 7 bases left between them. Germline V gene lookup returns CDR1 SEHNR and CDR2 FQNEAQ (reference sequence). CDR3 sequence: CASSLVPGEAFF. CDR3 DNA: TGTGCCAGCAGCTTAGTGCCGGGTGAAGCTTTCTTT.

The chain links TRBV5-1 to TRBJ2-7; 8 bases map to TRBD1. The CDR3 covers 15 residues. Unmatched junction bases numbered 4, after V lost 0 bases and J lost 2 bases. Germline assignment: CDR1 SGHRS and CDR2 YFSETQ. CDR3 protein: CASSLEAGGPYEQYF. The CDR3 DNA reads as TGCGCCAGCAGCTTGGAGGCAGGGGGCCCCTACGAGCAGTACTTC.

The rearrangement uses TRBV7-9 and TRBJ2-5, with a weak D call TRBD1 (5 bases). Germline V lookup: CDR1 SEHNR, CDR2 FQNEAQ (reference sequence). The CDR3 has 14 amino acids. Deletions cut 4 bases from V and 5 bases from J, with 14 bases between. In DNA form, the CDR3 reads TGTGCCAGCAGCTCTACCGCTAGGGGCGAGACCCAGTACTTC. Translation: CASSSTARGETQYF.

The chain combines TRBV6-1 with TRBJ2-2; D ambiguous. This CDR3 is 17 amino acids long. From germline, CDR1 is MNHNS and CDR2 SASEGT. Trimming took 4 bases from V and 4 from J, leaving 19 bases between them. The CDR3 loop is CASSGRVGGSFTGELFF. CDR3 coding DNA: TGTGCCAGCAGTGGACGAGTCGGCGGATCTTTCACCGGGGAGCTGTTTTTT.

This clone appeared a single time. The gene calls are TRBV12-3 or TRBV12-4 and TRBJ2-3; D remains unclear. This CDR3 spans 11 amino acids. Deletions cut 5 bases from V and 9 bases from J, with 9 bases between. CDR3 residues: CASSPRSTQYF. CDR3 coding DNA: TGTGCCAGCAGTCCCCGGTCAACGCAGTATTTT.

The CDR3 coding sequence is TGTGCCAGCAACCTAGGCGGGGAGGGCTACACCTTC. This sequence encodes CASNLGGEGYTF. The chain carries TRBV3-1 (or the pseudogene TRBV3-2) and TRBJ1-2, with D uncertain. V lost 7 bases and J 8 bases, leaving 14 bases between the germline ends. Germline values: CDR1 LGHDT, CDR2 YNNKEL (reference sequence). The CDR3 has 12 residues.

The chain employs TRBV3-1 (or the pseudogene TRBV3-2) and TRBJ1-2, with a weak D call TRBD1 (6 bases). The CDR3 runs to 14 residues. Germline V CDR1 and CDR2: LGHDT, YNNKEL (reference sequence). Trimming cost V 1 base and J 8 bases, with 14 bases left between them. The CDR3 loop is CASSQGSGGRGYTF. CDR3 in DNA: TGTGCCAGCAGCCAAGGCTCGGGGGGCAGGGGCTACACCTTC.

This chain links TRBV5-4 with TRBJ2-5, with a possible D match to TRBD2 (5 bases). CDR3 length: 13 amino acids. CDR1 is SGHNT, CDR2 YYREEE, per germline (reference sequence). V was clipped by 2 bases and J by 4 bases, with 9 bases between them. The CDR3: CASSFNRGETQYF. The DNA for the CDR3 is TGTGCCAGCAGCTTTAATCGGGGAGAGACCCAGTACTTC.

V usage is TRBV7-2 and J usage is TRBJ2-7, with a weak D call TRBD1 (6 bases). V was shortened by 5 bases and J by 6 bases, with 17 bases between the two germline ends. This CDR3 has 14 amino acids. Germline values: CDR1 SGHTA, CDR2 FQGNSA. Here the CDR3 reads CASSPTGNVGEQYV. The CDR3 nucleotides are TGTGCCAGCAGCCCCACAGGGAATGTGGGCGAGCAGTACGTC.

V and J are TRBV5-6 and TRBJ1-1; maybe TRBD1 (5 bases). The germline V and J ends were trimmed by 5 bases and 10 bases, with 15 bases remaining between them. Germline values: CDR1 SGHDT, CDR2 YYEEEE. There are 12 residues in the CDR3. CDR3 DNA sequence: TGTGCCAGCAGGTCAGGGTTCAGTGTAGCTTTCTTT. It encodes CASRSGFSVAFF.

V gene TRBV7-9 combines with J gene TRBJ2-4; the D is unclear. The germline CDR1 and CDR2 sequences are SEHNR and FQNEAQ (reference sequence). The CDR3 length is 16 residues. V was clipped by 7 bases and J by 0 bases, with 16 bases between them. The CDR3 coding sequence is TGTGCCAGCATGCCCCCTAAGAATTTAGCCAAAAACATTCAGTACTTC. As protein: CASMPPKNLAKNIQYF. Full variable domain (remainder filled in from reference TRBV7-9 and TRBJ2-4): DTGVSQNPRHKITKRGQNVTFRCDPISEHNRLYWYRQTLGQGPEFLTYFQNEAQLEKSRLLSDRFSAERPKGSFSTLEIQRTEQGDSAMYLCASMPPKNLAKNIQYFGAGTRLSVL.

This rearrangement joins TRBV11-2 to TRBJ1-1, with D perhaps TRBD1 (5 bases). Deletions cut 6 bases from V and 6 bases from J, with 17 bases between. The germline V gene has CDR1 SGHAT and CDR2 FQNNGV. The CDR3 runs to 14 residues. CDR3 region: CASRPPGGRAEAFF. CDR3 nucleotide sequence: TGTGCCAGCAGGCCCCCGGGGGGTCGAGCTGAAGCTTTCTTT.

This chain uses TRBV11-2 with TRBJ1-3; no clear D gene. The ends were cut back, 6 bases at V and 0 bases at J, with 15 bases in the middle. The germline gives CDR1 SGHAT, CDR2 FQNNGV. This CDR3 region has 16 residues. The CDR3 is CASRNQVDHSGNTIYF. As DNA, the CDR3 is TGTGCCAGCAGAAACCAGGTCGACCACTCTGGAAACACCATATATTTT.

V usage is TRBV5-1 and J usage is TRBJ1-2; 8 positions match TRBD1. The germline CDR1 and CDR2 sequences are SGHRS and YFSETQ. The CDR3 spans 15 residues. Trimming took 4 bases from V and 7 from J; bases not matched to a gene: 12. The chain's CDR3 is CASSLTGQATTGYTF. The CDR3 bases are TGCGCCAGCAGCCTAACGGGACAGGCGACGACTGGCTACACCTTC.